The next 9 T cell receptor beta chains were all read from a single sample in a study of shared clonotypes between healthy human individuals. The data were produced by immunoSEQ multiplex PCR, yet TCRdb's version contains in-frame clones alone and is incomplete. This sample carries hundreds of thousands of clones, around 79% of them seen once, and the ten largest clones take around 14%. The sequencing input was PBMCs. The receptors here all came from a woman aged 40 to 55 in good health. Some clones in this sample may be carry-over from other donors' samples.

This clone has just a few counts. The chain employs TRBV30 and TRBJ2-7; the D is unclear. The length of the CDR3 is 11 residues. Trimming took 2 bases from V and 5 from J, leaving 7 bases between them. Germline CDR1 reads GTSNPN; CDR2 reads SVGIG (reference sequence). The CDR3 nucleotides read TGTGCCTGGAGTCGTCCGGACGAGCAGTACTTC. Encoded protein: CAWSRPDEQYF.

V gene TRBV9 combines with J gene TRBJ2-7, with 10 bases aligning to TRBD2. Germline CDR1 is SGDLS and CDR2 is YYNGEE. Unmatched junction bases numbered 4, after V lost 3 bases and J lost 4 bases. This CDR3 contains 14 residues. CDR3 nucleotides: TGTGCCAGCAGCGCTAGCGGGAGAGGGTACGAGCAGTACTTC. This encodes CASSASGRGYEQYF. The complete variable domain, with remaining parts taken from reference TRBV9 and TRBJ2-7, reads DSGVTQTPKHLITATGQRVTLRCSPRSGDLSVYWYQQSLDQGLQFLIQYYNGEERAKGNILERFSAQQFPDLHSELNLSSLELGDSALYFCASSASGRGYEQYFGPGTRLTVT.

V is TRBV7-8 and J is TRBJ2-3; no definite D call. The CDR3 runs to 13 residues. V lost 0 bases and J lost 5, with 6 bases in between. Germline lookup yields CDR1 SGHVS and CDR2 FQNEAQ. The CDR3 bases are TGTGCCAGCAGCTTAGCACGTGGAGATACGCAGTATTTT. Protein product: CASSLARGDTQYF. Supplemented by reference TRBV7-8 and TRBJ2-3, the full variable domain reads GAGVSQSPRYKVAKRGQDVALRCDPISGHVSLFWYQQALGQGPEFLTYFQNEAQLDKSGLPSDRFFAERPEGSVSTLKIQRTQQEDSAVYLCASSLARGDTQYFGPGTRLTVL.

V gene TRBV4-1 combines with J gene TRBJ2-3, with TRBD1 matching 7 bases. The germline CDR1 and CDR2 sequences are MGHRA and YSYEKL. This CDR3 has 16 amino acids. Unmatched junction bases numbered 11, after V lost 6 bases and J lost 2 bases. The CDR3 spells CASRRGQATFTDTQYF. The CDR3 bases are TGCGCCAGCAGGCGCGGACAGGCCACTTTCACAGATACGCAGTATTTT.

V and J are TRBV19 and TRBJ2-2, with TRBD2 matching over 8 bases. V dropped 2 bases and J dropped 5; count of bases not matched to a gene: 7. Germline V gives CDR1 LNHDA, CDR2 SQIVND (reference sequence). The CDR3 runs to 16 residues. Written as DNA, the CDR3 is TGTGCCAGTAGTATACGGAGCGGGAGAGGAACCGGGGAGCTGTTTTTT. The encoded protein is CASSIRSGRGTGELFF. Based on the CDR3 plus reference TRBV19 and TRBJ2-2, the full variable domain is DGGITQSPKYLFRKEGQNVTLSCEQNLNHDAMYWYRQDPGQGLRLIYYSQIVNDFQKGDIAEGYSVSREKKESFPLTVTSAQKNPTAFYLCASSIRSGRGTGELFFGEGSRLTVL.

The genes are TRBV6-1 and TRBJ1-1, with 8 bases that match TRBD1. This CDR3 contains 14 residues. V gave up 3 bases and J gave up 11 bases; unmatched junction bases: 11. Germline V gene data show CDR1 as MNHNS and CDR2 as SASEGT. The CDR3 loop is CASSDWGRGRSAFF. Written as DNA, the CDR3 is TGTGCCAGCAGTGATTGGGGCAGGGGGCGCTCGGCTTTCTTT.

This rearrangement joins TRBV4-1 to TRBJ2-1; D is possibly TRBD1 or TRBD2 (5 bases each). Germline V CDR1 and CDR2: MGHRA, YSYEKL. Trimming pared 6 bases from V and 6 bases from J, leaving 12 bases between. This CDR3 region has 13 residues. As DNA, the CDR3 is TGCGCCAGCAGAACACCAGGGAGCAATGAGCAGTTCTTC. Its translation is CASRTPGSNEQFF.

The chain couples TRBV19 to TRBJ1-4; 12 bases match TRBD1. The V and J ends lost 7 bases and 8 bases, in that order; junction bases with no gene match: 8. CDR3 size: 15 residues. From germline, CDR1 is LNHDA and CDR2 SQIVND (reference sequence). The CDR3 sequence is CASTATGTGGEKLFF. The CDR3 DNA reads as TGTGCCAGTACCGCGACCGGGACAGGGGGCGAAAAACTGTTTTTT.

V usage is TRBV7-9 and J usage is TRBJ2-7; 7 bases agree with TRBD2. This CDR3 has 16 residues. Germline V CDR1 and CDR2: SEHNR, FQNEAQ (reference sequence). Trimming took 3 bases from V and 0 from J; bases not matched to a gene: 8. The CDR3 spells CASSFELAKSSYEQYF. CDR3 nucleotide sequence: TGTGCCAGCAGCTTCGAACTAGCGAAGAGCTCCTACGAGCAGTACTTC.